This record covers a single T cell receptor beta chain. Its antigen is unidentified. These data come from a study of response to subunit inactivated influenza vaccine. Study-wide results and limits: New T cells are recruited in small numbers by each seasonal influenza vaccination, according to the authors' suggestion.

Via MiXCR, TCRdb re-called the RT-PCR reads, giving one row per CDR3 protein. The sample has 500,000 to 650,000 distinct CDR3 sequences; around 8% are singletons. The germline CDR1 and CDR2 sequences are SGHTA and FQGTGA. V was clipped by 0 bases and J by 0 bases; unmatched bases: 5. This CDR3 is built from 17 residues. This clonotype was sampled from a man between 50 and 69 years old who received an inactivated influenza vaccine. The chain carries TRBV7-3 and TRBJ2-1, with 7 positions matching TRBD2. Material: PBMCs from blood, obtained less than 30 months after vaccination. For the CDR3, the DNA is TGTGCCAGCAGCTTAACAACCGGGAGGACCTCCTACAATGAGCAGTTCTTC. This encodes CASSLTTGRTSYNEQFF.